This T cell receptor (beta chain) is from a study of control samples from healthy donors and cancer patients (dated by TCRdb to about 2020). About this clone itself: Its cognate antigen has yet to be identified. No much larger clone is present one base from it, and per-base qualities are unavailable.

Library construction relied on the immunoSEQ multiplex PCR assay. Here the immuneACCESS table is served through TCRdb, limited to in-frame sequences with V and J called. Missing clones are a known gap in these copies; in checked studies unresolved V genes cover under half, and the rest lacks a known reason. Counted in this sample were roughly 370,000 clones; 75% to 95% of them appeared once. The ten largest account for over 5.5% of the sample. The TCR comes from a middle-aged man with head and neck cancer. The specimen was PBMCs.

For the CDR3, the sequence is CASSVQGSAGNTIYF. The sequence in DNA is TGTGCCAGCAGTGTTCAGGGATCTGCTGGAAACACCATATATTTT. The rearrangement joined TRBV28 to TRBJ1-3; the D gene is possibly TRBD1, with 5 bases matching. Trimming at the junction amounts to 5 bases on V and 2 bases on J, and the germline ends lie 13 bases apart. The CDR3 has 15 amino acids, counting the end cysteine and phenylalanine. Only the CDR3 portion is preserved as DNA: 45 bases, with reading frame beginning at the first base. CDR1 MDHEN and CDR2 SYDVKM are derived from the germline V gene.